The 9 T cell receptor beta chains listed next were all sequenced from one sample in a study of early T cells in non-severe SARS-CoV-2 infection. TCRdb ran MiXCR on the 5' RACE reads and lists one entry per CDR3 protein. This table holds about 33,000 distinct CDR3 sequences, 5% found once. The sample consisted of whole blood. The receptor source for this set is an adult who was a healthcare worker with PCR-confirmed SARS-CoV-2 infection or an uninfected control (not recorded which).

This chain connects TRBV9 to TRBJ2-3; D perhaps matches TRBD2 (6 bases). The length of the CDR3 is 19 residues. Trimming stripped 0 bases from V and 1 base from J, with 21 bases between. Germline V gene lookup returns CDR1 SGDLS and CDR2 YYNGEE. The CDR3 DNA is TGTGCCAGCAGCGTAGGAAGAAGGAGTCCAGCGGGCGGCACAGATACGCAGTATTTT. Residues: CASSVGRRSPAGGTDTQYF.

This clonotype was picked up many times. V and J are TRBV9 and TRBJ2-7; 8 bases align to TRBD1. V gave up 3 bases and J gave up 6 bases; unmatched junction bases: 11. The V gene's germline CDR1 is SGDLS and CDR2 YYNGEE. This CDR3 spans 15 amino acids. Here the CDR3 DNA reads TGTGCCAGCAGCGACCGACCGACAGGGGATTGCGAGCAGTACTTC. It codes for CASSDRPTGDCEQYF.

This clonotype has at least ten counts. This chain links TRBV28 with TRBJ1-4; TRBD1 matches at 10 bases. The length of the CDR3 is 15 residues. From germline, CDR1 is MDHEN and CDR2 SYDVKM. Germline trimming cut 7 bases from V and 4 bases from J; bases unmatched to any gene: 6. The CDR3 DNA is TGTGCCAGCACCGGCGGGACAGGGGTTAATGAAAAACTGTTTTTT. This gives the protein CASTGGTGVNEKLFF.

V gene TRBV20-1 combines with J gene TRBJ2-7, with D perhaps matching TRBD2 (6 bases). CDR3 length equals 15 residues. From germline, CDR1 is DFQATT and CDR2 SNEGSKA (reference sequence). V was trimmed by 6 bases and J by 3 bases, leaving 21 bases between them. CDR3 residues: CSATPTSSVDYEQYF. Here the CDR3 DNA reads TGCAGTGCGACCCCAACTAGCAGCGTGGACTACGAGCAGTACTTC.

This clonotype came up many times. The chain combines TRBV6-1 with TRBJ2-1; possibly TRBD2 for D (7 bases). Germline CDR1 and CDR2: MNHNS and SASEGT. This CDR3 is 15 amino acids long. V lost 3 bases, J lost 5 bases, and 14 bases lay in between. The CDR3 DNA reads TGTGCCAGCAGTGACTATGCGGGGGCGAACAATGAGCAGTTCTTC. Translating it yields CASSDYAGANNEQFF.

This clonotype showed up many times. V gene TRBV6-1 combines with J gene TRBJ2-1; 8 nucleotides match TRBD2. Per the germline V gene, CDR1 is MNHNS and CDR2 is SASEGT. This CDR3 contains 13 residues. V was pared by 6 bases and J by 7 bases, with 5 bases of the junction left unmatched. CDR3 amino acids: CASRGTRVNEQFF. DNA for the CDR3: TGTGCCAGCAGGGGGACTAGGGTAAATGAGCAGTTCTTC.

Ten or more counts support this clonotype. The V and J genes are TRBV7-2 and TRBJ1-6, with D tentatively TRBD1 (5 bases). CDR3 length: 18 amino acids. The V end lost 8 bases, the J end lost 0 bases, and 20 bases lay between the germline ends. CDR1 and CDR2 (germline): SGHTA, FQGNSA. The CDR3 DNA reads as TGTGCCAGCCGGGGCCTTATTAATCCAAACTCCTATAATTCACCCCTCCACTTT. Residues: CASRGLINPNSYNSPLHF.

This clonotype was counted between two and nine times. The V gene is TRBV7-9, the J gene TRBJ2-3; TRBD2 agrees at 12 bases. Losses at the gene ends were 5 bases for V and 1 base for J; bases not matched to a gene: 4. The CDR3 sequence is 16 residues long. Germline V lookup: CDR1 SEHNR, CDR2 FQNEAQ (reference sequence). The chain's CDR3 is CASSPRLAGGTDTQYF. The CDR3 DNA sequence: TGTGCCAGCAGCCCCCGACTAGCGGGGGGCACAGATACGCAGTATTTT.

At least ten counts were recorded for this clonotype. The chain's CDR3 is CASSQWGNEQFF. The CDR3 region has the DNA TGTGCCAGCAGTCAGTGGGGGAATGAGCAGTTCTTC. The V gene is TRBV3-1, the J gene TRBJ2-1; the D call may be TRBD1 or TRBD2 (5 bases each). The V and J ends lost 6 bases and 7 bases respectively, with 10 bases between them. CDR1 is LGHDT and CDR2 is YNNKEL in the germline V gene (reference sequence). The CDR3 sequence is 12 residues long.